The rows below give T cell receptor beta chains drawn from one sample of a study of vaccination and CD4 T cells after COVID-19. TCRdb redid the calling of the PCR reads with MiXCR, one entry per CDR3 protein. The sample contains about 29,000 distinct CDR3 sequences, approximately 48% of which appear only once. Sequenced material: CD4+ T cells from blood, taken about 7 months after SARS-CoV-2 vaccination. These receptors were taken from a human donor who had recovered from COVID-19. Each CDR3 is given with its conserved first and last residue. D genes are given only for firm matches. Clone size appears in some rows only: once, few, many, or a class for an expanded clone.

>TRBD1|TRBJ1-2|few|TRBV20-1
TGCAGTGCTAGCGGGACAGGGAGAAACTATGGCTACACCTTC
CSASGTGRNYGYTF
>NA|TRBJ2-1|NA|TRBV2
TGTGCCAGCAGGAGGGTCGAGGGCAATGAGCAGTTCTTC
CASRRVEGNEQFF
>NA|TRBJ1-6|few|TRBV20-1
TGCAGTGCTCCAGGGTCCCATTCACCCCTCCACTTT
CSAPGSHSPLHF
>NA|TRBJ2-2|NA|TRBV20-1
TGCAGTGCTAGGGGCAGGTTCGCGAACACCGGGGAGCTGTTTTTT
CSARGRFANTGELFF
>NA|TRBJ2-7|NA|TRBV7-6
TGTGCCAGCAGCTTAGACGGGACTCCCTCCGAGCAGTACTTC
CASSLDGTPSEQYF
>TRBD1|TRBJ2-3|few|TRBV20-1
TGCAGTGCAACAGGGGGTCCAGATACGCAGTATTTT
CSATGGPDTQYF
>NA|TRBJ2-3|NA|TRBV28
TGTGCCAGCAGTTCTCGACGCCGGAGACCTAGCACAGATACGCAGTATTTT
CASSSRRRRPSTDTQYF
>NA|TRBJ2-7|NA|TRBV27
TGTGCCAGCAGTTTATATCGGTCTATGGGCGTGCGCGAGCAGTACTTC
CASSLYRSMGVREQYF
>NA|TRBJ1-6|once|TRBV12-3/TRBV12-4
TGTGCCAGCAGTTTTGTGTCCAGGGGTAACTCACCCCTCCACTTT
CASSFVSRGNSPLHF
>NA|TRBJ1-6|NA|TRBV4-1
TGCGCCAGCAGCCAAGAAGATTCGGGGACGAGTTCACCCCTCCACTTT
CASSQEDSGTSSPLHF